This T cell receptor (beta chain) was captured by sequencing in a study of T cells in localized non-small cell lung cancer. Study-wide points: Measurement of T cell clonality placed uninvolved adjacent lung highest, above the level in tumor.

Using immunoSEQ multiplex PCR, the repertoire was profiled, and TCRdb retains in-frame clones only, with some absent. The table includes approximately 65,000 clones, roughly 79% detected once. CDR1 and CDR2 (germline): LGHNA, YNFKEQ. Germline trimming cut 5 bases from V and 7 bases from J; bases unmatched to any gene: 8. The CDR3 contains 16 residues. This clone was observed a few times. Its antigen is unidentified. The origin of this receptor is a man between 40 and 70 years old with stage II lung adenocarcinoma. This rearrangement joins TRBV4-2 to TRBJ2-1; 13 positions agree with TRBD2. The sequencing here drew on PBMCs, taken before any cancer treatment. The CDR3 reads CASSSWTSGRQNEQFF. DNA for the CDR3: TGTGCCAGCAGCTCTTGGACTAGCGGGAGACAGAATGAGCAGTTCTTC.